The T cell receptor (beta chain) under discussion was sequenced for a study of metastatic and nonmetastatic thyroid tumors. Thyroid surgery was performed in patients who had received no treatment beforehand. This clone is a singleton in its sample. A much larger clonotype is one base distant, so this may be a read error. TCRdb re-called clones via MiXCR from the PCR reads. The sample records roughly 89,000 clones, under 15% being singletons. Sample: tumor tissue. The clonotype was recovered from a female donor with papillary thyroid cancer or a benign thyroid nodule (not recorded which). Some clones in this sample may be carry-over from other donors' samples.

The CDR3 sequence is CASSVWQYNEKLFF. The CDR3 region has the DNA TGTGCCAGCAGCGTATGGCAGTATAATGAAAAACTGTTTTTT. This chain links TRBV9 with TRBJ1-4; the D is unclear. With 1 base removed from V and 4 bases from J, the gap between germline ends came to 8 bases. This CDR3 region has 14 residues. Germline CDR1 and CDR2: SGDLS and YYNGEE.